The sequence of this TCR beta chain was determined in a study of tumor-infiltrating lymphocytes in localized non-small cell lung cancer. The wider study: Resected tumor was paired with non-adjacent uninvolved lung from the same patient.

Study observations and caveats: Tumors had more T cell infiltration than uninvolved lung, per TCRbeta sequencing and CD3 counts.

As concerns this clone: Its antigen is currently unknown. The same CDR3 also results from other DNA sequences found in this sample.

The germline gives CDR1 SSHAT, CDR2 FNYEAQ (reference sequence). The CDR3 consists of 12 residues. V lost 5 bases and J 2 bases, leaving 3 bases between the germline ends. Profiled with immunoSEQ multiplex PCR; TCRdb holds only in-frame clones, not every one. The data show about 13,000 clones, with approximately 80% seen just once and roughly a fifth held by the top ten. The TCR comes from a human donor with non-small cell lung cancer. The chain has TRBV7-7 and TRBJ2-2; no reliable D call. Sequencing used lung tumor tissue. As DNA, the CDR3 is TGTGCCAGCAGCCCAAACACCGGGGAGCTGTTTTTT. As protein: CASSPNTGELFF.